This T cell receptor beta chain was captured by sequencing in a study of blood T cell repertoires in COVID-19. At the level of the study: Sources were T cells, B-cell-depleted T cells, or PBMCs; the material itself was cDNA or gDNA.

TCRdb's table, derived via immunoSEQ multiplex PCR, lists solely in-frame clones and lacks some. Here the sample spans over 55,000 clones, about 80% being singletons. Trimming left V 4 bases short and J 6 bases short, with 19 bases between. CDR3 length equals 16 residues. Germline V gene lookup returns CDR1 SGHTA and CDR2 FQGTGA. This chain links TRBV7-3 with TRBJ2-1, with a tentative D call TRBD2 (6 bases). The sample was peripheral blood. This TCR derives from a middle-aged man with COVID-19, enrolled during active disease. The CDR3 DNA reads as TGTGCCAGCAGCTCCTCCCGACTAGGGGAAGGCAATGAGCAGTTCTTC. Its translation is CASSSSRLGEGNEQFF. Full variable domain (rest looked up from reference TRBV7-3 and TRBJ2-1): GAGVSQTPSNKVTEKGKYVELRCDPISGHTALYWYRQSLGQGPEFLIYFQGTGAADDSGLPNDRFFAVRPEGSVSTLKIQRTERGDSAVYLCASSSSRLGEGNEQFFGPGTRLTVL.